This TCR beta chain was sequenced during a study of blood T cell repertoires in COVID-19. Participants, about 18 to 90 years old, spanned under 30 US areas. Cohort allocation depended upon clinical history that participants reported. Per the original methods: The assay estimated nucleated cells by amplifying reference gene primers. The data were produced by immunoSEQ multiplex PCR, yet TCRdb's version contains in-frame clones alone and is incomplete. The V and J calls and clone size were taken over from that table, and D and trimming were inferred from the DNA. The sample records about 180,000 clones, roughly 88% being singletons. This CDR3 is built from 18 residues. After removal of 4 bases from V and 0 bases from J, the junction contained 11 bases not matched to a gene. Germline V lookup: CDR1 KGHSH, CDR2 LQKENI.

The receptor was isolated from a woman in her 30s who had recovered from COVID-19. V and J are TRBV18 and TRBJ2-1, with 8 positions matching TRBD1. Sequencing used PBMCs or T cells enriched from blood (not recorded which). CDR3 sequence: CASSLRDRSLGSYNEQFF. The CDR3 coding sequence is TGTGCCAGCTCACTTCGGGACAGGTCCTTGGGCTCCTACAATGAGCAGTTCTTC.